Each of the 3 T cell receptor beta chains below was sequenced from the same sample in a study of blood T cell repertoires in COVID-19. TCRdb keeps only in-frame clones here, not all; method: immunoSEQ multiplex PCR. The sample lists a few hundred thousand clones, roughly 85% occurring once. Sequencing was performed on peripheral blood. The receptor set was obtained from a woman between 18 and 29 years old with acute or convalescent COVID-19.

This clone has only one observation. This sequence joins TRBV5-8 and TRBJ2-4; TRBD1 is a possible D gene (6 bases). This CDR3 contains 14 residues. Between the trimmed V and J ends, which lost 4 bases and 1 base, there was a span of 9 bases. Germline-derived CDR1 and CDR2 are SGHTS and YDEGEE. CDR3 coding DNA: TGTGCCAGCAGCGTAGGACAGGCCAAAAACATTCAGTACTTC. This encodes CASSVGQAKNIQYF.

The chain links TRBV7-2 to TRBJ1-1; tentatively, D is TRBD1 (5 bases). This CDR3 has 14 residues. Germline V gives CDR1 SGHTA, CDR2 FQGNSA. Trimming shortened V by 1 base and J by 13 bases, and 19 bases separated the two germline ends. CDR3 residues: CASSLGWRDLEDFF. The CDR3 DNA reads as TGTGCCAGCAGCTTAGGGTGGAGGGACTTGGAGGATTTCTTT.

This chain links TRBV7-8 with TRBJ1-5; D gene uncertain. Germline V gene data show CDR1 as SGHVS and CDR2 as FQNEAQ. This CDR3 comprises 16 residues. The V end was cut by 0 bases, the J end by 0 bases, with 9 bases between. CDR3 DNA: TGTGCCAGCAGCTTAGCGGCAGAATATAGCAATCAGCCCCAGCATTTT. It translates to CASSLAAEYSNQPQHF.